This T cell receptor beta chain was retrieved from a study of T-cell memory formation after mild COVID-19. Study as a whole: Each donor largely had its own TCR clusters.

Broader study findings: Contracting CD4+ clones sat mainly in CM and EM; CD8+ in EMRA. Clones from the second wave (peaking day 37) had unconfirmed SARS-CoV-2 specificity.

As to this clonotype: Its antigen is not identified.

Germline-derived CDR1 and CDR2 are SNHLY and FYNNEI. Deletions cut 6 bases from V and 0 bases from J, with 8 bases between. The CDR3 length is 13 residues. Barcoded TCR alpha and TCR beta cDNA libraries with UMIs came from 5'RACE using constant-segment primers. TCRdb ran MiXCR on the 5' RACE reads and lists one entry per CDR3 protein. The sample has 550,000 to 650,000 distinct CDR3 sequences; 15% to 20% are singletons. Sequencing was carried out using PBMCs or a T cell subset sorted from them (not recorded which). The TCR originated in an adult woman who had mild COVID-19 (a few samples of this study predate the infection). Cell type and time point are not known. The chain carries TRBV2 and TRBJ1-2; no clear D. The CDR3, as DNA: TGTGCCAGCAGGAGGGCGCCTAACTATGGCTACACCTTC. Translation gives CASRRAPNYGYTF.